This TCR beta chain comes out of a study of shared clonotypes between healthy human individuals. Details on this clone: This CDR3 is also generated by other DNA sequences in the sample.

Germline loops: CDR1 MNHEY, CDR2 SMNVEV (reference sequence). This CDR3 contains 15 residues. V shed 2 bases and J shed 1 base, with 11 bases lying between them. In the naive CD8 group, cells lacked CD45RO and were positively selected for CCR7, so terminally differentiated effector memory CD45RA+ cells were left out. The repertoire was sequenced with immunoSEQ multiplex PCR; TCRdb's copy has only in-frame clones and lacks some. The sample consists of about 2.1 million clones, 85% to 95% of them appearing once. This chain connects TRBV27 to TRBJ1-1; TRBD1 is a possible D gene (5 bases). The sequenced sample consisted of naive CD8+ T cells from PBMCs. This receptor was identified in a man aged 18 to 29 in good health. Some clones in this sample may be carry-over from other donors' samples. In DNA form, the CDR3 reads TGTGCCAGCAGTTTAGGGGCGGGTACGAACACTGAAGCTTTCTTT. It yields the protein CASSLGAGTNTEAFF.